This entry concerns a single T cell receptor (beta chain). The sample belongs to a study of early T cells in non-severe SARS-CoV-2 infection. The wider study: Investigators sequenced bulk RNA drawn from unsorted whole blood, and chains remained unpaired.

As part of library construction, unique molecular identifiers were attached to individual cDNA molecules. One entry per CDR3 protein results from TCRdb running MiXCR on the 5' RACE reads. The sample shows around 56,000 distinct CDR3 sequences, roughly an eighth of them seen only once. The receptor was isolated from an adult who was a healthcare worker with PCR-confirmed SARS-CoV-2 infection or an uninfected control (not recorded which). Material: whole blood, obtained at baseline.

The CDR3 DNA follows: TGCAGTGCTGGACTAGCAGATACGCAGTATTTT. Translating it yields CSAGLADTQYF. The chain recombines TRBV20-1 with TRBJ2-3, with TRBD2 matching 7 bases. CDR1 and CDR2 from the germline V gene are DFQATT and SNEGSKA (reference sequence). This CDR3 spans 11 amino acids. J lost 4 bases, V lost 5 bases, and 0 bases had no gene match.